This entry lists 14 T cell receptor beta chains sequenced from one sample in a study of cytomegalovirus exposure and HLA in healthy donors. The PCR contained 60 Vbeta and 13 Jbeta primers. Assay used: immunoSEQ multiplex PCR; TCRdb lists only in-frame clones, some missing. The sample includes over 200,000 clones, approximately 79% of them seen just once. Input material: PBMCs. These receptors came from a male donor in good health and CMV-seronegative.

The chain recombines TRBV9 with TRBJ1-2; no firm D call. V lost 4 bases to trimming and J lost 8 bases, with 15 bases between them. The CDR3 contains 13 residues. Germline V gene lookup returns CDR1 SGDLS and CDR2 YYNGEE. CDR3 coding DNA: TGTGCCAGCAGCCTCTCTCCTTCGGGAGGCTACACCTTC. This gives the protein CASSLSPSGGYTF.

This clone was observed a few times. The V gene is TRBV4-1, the J gene TRBJ2-2, with D possibly TRBD2 on 5 matching bases. The CDR3 has 15 amino acids. Looked up from germline, CDR1 is MGHRA and CDR2 is YSYEKL. The V end was cut by 4 bases, the J end by 5 bases, with 14 bases between. CDR3 coding DNA: TGCGCCAGCAGCCTAAGGACGTCGGGGACCGGGGAGCTGTTTTTT. It codes for CASSLRTSGTGELFF.

The genes are TRBV9 and TRBJ1-2; maybe TRBD1 (5 bases). Germline CDR1 reads SGDLS; CDR2 reads YYNGEE. This CDR3 is built from 14 residues. V shed 3 bases and J shed 6 bases, with 15 bases lying between them. CDR3 sequence (DNA): TGTGCCAGCAGCGCTGGGGGGAACCTCAATGGCTACACCTTC. It is translated as CASSAGGNLNGYTF.

The CDR3 coding sequence is TGTGCCAGCAGCTTCGGGACAGGCGGGAGTGAAAAACTGTTTTTT. This codes for CASSFGTGGSEKLFF. The chain combines TRBV7-9 with TRBJ1-4, with 8 bases matching TRBD1. V gave up 3 bases and J gave up 7 bases; unmatched junction bases: 7. CDR1 is SEHNR, CDR2 FQNEAQ, per germline (reference sequence). The CDR3 contains 15 residues.

The chain couples TRBV19 to TRBJ1-6; D possibly corresponds to TRBD1 (6 bases). This CDR3 has 13 amino acids. Germline V gives CDR1 LNHDA, CDR2 SQIVND (reference sequence). V lost 2 bases and J 9 bases, leaving 8 bases between the germline ends. In nucleotides, the CDR3 is TGTGCCAGTAGTATAATAGGGGGTTCACCCCTCCACTTT. Protein product: CASSIIGGSPLHF.

V and J are TRBV29-1 and TRBJ2-1; D is unclear. The CDR3 has 10 residues. The germline gives CDR1 SQVTM, CDR2 ANQGSEA. The V gene lost 6 bases and the J gene lost 4 bases, with 4 bases spanning the gap. CDR3 in amino acids: CSVSYNEQFF. The DNA of the CDR3 is TGCAGCGTCTCGTACAATGAGCAGTTCTTC.

The rearrangement uses TRBV7-9 and TRBJ2-6; 7 nucleotides match TRBD1. The V gene's germline CDR1 is SEHNR and CDR2 FQNEAQ (reference sequence). The CDR3 is 19 amino acids. The trim removed 2 bases at V and 0 bases at J, leaving 10 bases unmatched. The CDR3 here is CASSLSKDRLFSGANVLTF. Written as DNA, the CDR3 is TGTGCCAGCAGCTTATCAAAGGACAGGCTCTTCTCTGGGGCCAACGTCCTGACTTTC.

V is TRBV7-9 and J is TRBJ2-7; 8 bases fit TRBD1. The CDR3 totals 13 residues. From germline, CDR1 is SEHNR and CDR2 FQNEAQ (reference sequence). Trimming at V came to 6 bases and at J to 2 bases, leaving 3 bases not matched to a gene. CDR3 protein: CASRRTGPYEQYF. The CDR3 nucleotides read TGTGCCAGCAGAAGGACAGGGCCCTACGAGCAGTACTTC.

V is TRBV27 and J is TRBJ1-1, with 12 bases matching TRBD1. This CDR3 region has 15 residues. The trim removed 5 bases at V and 11 bases at J, leaving 12 bases unmatched. The germline CDR1 and CDR2 sequences are MNHEY and SMNVEV (reference sequence). The chain's CDR3 is CASSPRGQGAQVAFF. The CDR3 nucleotides read TGTGCCAGCAGTCCTCGGGGACAGGGGGCGCAAGTTGCTTTCTTT.

This chain links TRBV10-3 with TRBJ2-5, with D maybe TRBD1 (6 bases). The V end lost 8 bases, the J end lost 5 bases, and 24 bases lay between the germline ends. Germline assignment: CDR1 ENHRY and CDR2 SYGVKD. The CDR3 spans 16 residues. CDR3 bases: TGTGCCATCGGGCGAAGTCAGGGGAACGTTGGGGAGACCCAGTACTTC. Its translation: CAIGRSQGNVGETQYF.

This clone came up a few times. The chain is built from TRBV29-1 and TRBJ2-7; 12 bases are a match to TRBD1. The CDR3 loop spans 14 amino acids. Germline CDR1 reads SQVTM; CDR2 reads ANQGSEA. The trim removed 4 bases at V and 6 bases at J, leaving 7 bases unmatched. In DNA form, the CDR3 reads TGCAGCGTTGCGGGACAGGGGGCGCCCAGCGAGCAGTACTTC. This sequence encodes CSVAGQGAPSEQYF.

V and J are TRBV14 and TRBJ2-1; 8 bases match TRBD1. The CDR3 length is 16 residues. Germline values: CDR1 SGHDN, CDR2 FVKESK. J gave up 6 bases and V 3 bases, and 10 bases lay outside the gene matches. The CDR3 reads CASSQKGNRGSNEQFF. CDR3 coding DNA: TGTGCCAGCAGCCAGAAAGGGAACAGGGGGAGCAATGAGCAGTTCTTC.

This chain connects TRBV9 to TRBJ1-2, with 10 bases matching TRBD1. CDR3 size: 15 residues. The V gene end was trimmed by 3 bases and the J gene end by 2 bases; junction bases not matched to a gene: 4. CDR1 and CDR2 from the germline V gene are SGDLS and YYNGEE. The CDR3 DNA sequence: TGTGCCAGCAGCGGACAGGGGGCGGACAACTATGGCTACACCTTC. It translates to CASSGQGADNYGYTF.

The chain employs TRBV7-2 and TRBJ1-2; D perhaps matches TRBD1 (5 bases). V dropped 3 bases and J dropped 8 bases, with 13 bases sitting between them. Germline V gene lookup returns CDR1 SGHTA and CDR2 FQGNSA. This CDR3 has 13 residues. The CDR3 DNA sequence: TGTGCCAGCAGCTTCCAACAGGATCAAGGCTACACCTTC. Translated: CASSFQQDQGYTF.